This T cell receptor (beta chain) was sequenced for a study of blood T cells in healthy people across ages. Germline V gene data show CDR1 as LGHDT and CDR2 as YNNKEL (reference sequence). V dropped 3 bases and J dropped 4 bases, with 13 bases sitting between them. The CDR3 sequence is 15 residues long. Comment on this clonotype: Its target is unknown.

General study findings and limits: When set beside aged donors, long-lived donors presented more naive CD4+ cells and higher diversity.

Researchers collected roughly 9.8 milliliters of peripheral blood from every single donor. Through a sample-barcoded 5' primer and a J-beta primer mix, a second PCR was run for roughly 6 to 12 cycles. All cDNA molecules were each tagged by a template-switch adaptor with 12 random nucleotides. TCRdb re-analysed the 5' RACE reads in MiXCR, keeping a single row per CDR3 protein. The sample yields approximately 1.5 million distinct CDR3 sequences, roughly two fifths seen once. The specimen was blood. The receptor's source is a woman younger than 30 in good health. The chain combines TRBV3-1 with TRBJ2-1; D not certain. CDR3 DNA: TGTGCCAGCAGCCATGGATCAGTCGAATACAATGAGCAGTTCTTC. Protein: CASSHGSVEYNEQFF.